These T cell receptor beta chains were read from a single sample in a study of blood T cell repertoires in COVID-19. Clones were sequenced by immunoSEQ multiplex PCR, and TCRdb holds only the in-frame ones, with some missing. The data show about 14,000 clones, 75% to 90% seen once. The sample consisted of peripheral blood. The source is a man older than 75 with active or convalescent COVID-19. CDR3s include the opening cysteine and the closing phenylalanine or tryptophan. A D gene is named only where the DNA matches it firmly. The listing skips clone size in some rows; elsewhere it reads once, few, many or a size class.

len	abundance	d_gene	v_gene	j_gene	CDR3nt	CDR3aa
17	.	.	TRBV5-6	TRBJ2-2	TGTGCCAGCAGCAGAGACCAATACAGGGTGGGAACCGGGGAGCTGTTTTTT	CASSRDQYRVGTGELFF
16	once	.	TRBV5-4	TRBJ1-2	TGTGCCAGCAGCTTATTTAGGACAGAGCCCCCCTATGGCTACACCTTC	CASSLFRTEPPYGYTF
16	.	TRBD1	TRBV28	TRBJ2-7	TGTGCCAGCAGTCTCGACGGGACAGGTTACTTTGGGGGGCAGTACTTC	CASSLDGTGYFGGQYF
14	.	TRBD1	TRBV7-9	TRBJ2-7	TGTGCCAGCAGCCAACGGGACAGCTCCTACGAGCAGTACTTC	CASSQRDSSYEQYF
14	few	.	TRBV27	TRBJ1-1	TGTGCCACCCGAGAGAGGGCCGCGAACACTGAAGCTTTCTTT	CATRERAANTEAFF
14	few	TRBD1	TRBV6-4	TRBJ2-3	TGTGCCAGCAGTGGAACAGGGGAAACAGATACGCAGTATTTT	CASSGTGETDTQYF
14	few	.	TRBV6-6	TRBJ1-1	TGTGCCAGCAATCACCGGCAGGGTGGGACTGAAGCTTTCTTT	CASNHRQGGTEAFF
12	.	.	TRBV5-4	TRBJ2-7	TGTGCCAGCACGGCCTCGGGTATCGAGCAGTACTTC	CASTASGIEQYF
19	.	TRBD2	TRBV7-9	TRBJ2-2	TGTGCCAGCAGCTCGGACGGGACTAGCGGGGGGGCGGTCACCGGGGAGCTGTTTTTT	CASSSDGTSGGAVTGELFF
14	.	.	TRBV24-1	TRBJ2-5	TGTGCCACCAGTGAAGGGGGACCCCAAGAGACCCAGTACTTC	CATSEGGPQETQYF
14	.	.	TRBV11-3	TRBJ2-1	TGTGCCAGCAGCTTAGACGGACAGTACAATGAGCAGTTCTTC	CASSLDGQYNEQFF
17	.	TRBD2	TRBV28	TRBJ2-1	TGTGCCAGCAGTTTATACCCGGGGAGCGGGGGGTTAAATGAGCAGTTCTTC	CASSLYPGSGGLNEQFF
14	.	.	TRBV10-3	TRBJ1-1	TGTGCCATCAGGGGTAGCGATGCCGGCCCTGAAGCTTTCTTT	CAIRGSDAGPEAFF
13	.	.	TRBV30	TRBJ1-6	TGTGCCTGGAAAGGTGGGGGGTATTCACCCCTCCACTTT	CAWKGGGYSPLHF
14	.	.	TRBV9	TRBJ2-1	TGTGCCAGCAGCGTAGAGGTGGGGGCCCTTGAGCAGTTCTTC	CASSVEVGALEQFF
13	.	TRBD1	TRBV5-6	TRBJ1-3	TGTGCCAGCAGCTTGGACAGGGGGGCTTTCATATATTTT	CASSLDRGAFIYF
14	.	TRBD1	TRBV7-6	TRBJ1-4	TGTGCCAGCAGCCCTTGGACAGGGCACGAAAAACTGTTTTTT	CASSPWTGHEKLFF
13	few	.	TRBV6-5	TRBJ2-1	TGTGCCAGCCAACCGGACAGTTACAATGAGCAGTTCTTC	CASQPDSYNEQFF
16	.	.	TRBV5-4	TRBJ2-5	TGTGCCAGCAGCTTGCAGGGGGGCGAGGTGGGATGGACCCAGTACTTC	CASSLQGGEVGWTQYF
18	.	TRBD2	TRBV7-2	TRBJ2-5	TGTGCCAGCAGCTTAGCGGCTAGCGGGGGATTCGTTCGGGAGACCCAGTACTTC	CASSLAASGGFVRETQYF
17	.	.	TRBV4-2	TRBJ1-4	TGTGCCAGCAGCGCCCCGACGACAGACCTAACTAATGAAAAACTGTTTTTT	CASSAPTTDLTNEKLFF
16	.	TRBD1	TRBV6-5	TRBJ2-6	TGTGCCAGCAGTTACTCGAGGGGGCGTGGGGCCAACGTCCTGACTTTC	CASSYSRGRGANVLTF
16	.	TRBD2	TRBV30	TRBJ2-1	TGTGCCTGGCGGACTAGCGGGGGGACCTCCTACAATGAGCAGTTCTTC	CAWRTSGGTSYNEQFF
14	.	.	TRBV7-8	TRBJ2-5	TGTGCCAGCAGCTTAGGTCTAGCGAGAGAGACCCAGTACTTC	CASSLGLARETQYF
17	.	.	TRBV3-1/TRBV3-2	TRBJ1-5	TGTGCCAGCAGCAAGAGGGGAGGGGCGGAAAGCAATCAGCCCCAGCATTTT	CASSKRGGAESNQPQHF
18	.	TRBD1	TRBV2	TRBJ1-6	TGTGCCAGCAGTGAAGAATCTGGACAGGGTCCCTATAATTCACCCCTCCACTTT	CASSEESGQGPYNSPLHF
11	.	.	TRBV21-1	TRBJ1-2	TGTGCCAGCAGATTGAGATATGGCTACACCTTC	CASRLRYGYTF
15	.	.	TRBV11-2	TRBJ1-2	TGTGCCAGCAGCTTCGACAGGTTGGATTTGGGTGGCTACACCTTC	CASSFDRLDLGGYTF
13	.	.	TRBV4-3	TRBJ2-3	TGCGCCAGCAGCCAAACCGGAGGTGATACGCAGTATTTT	CASSQTGGDTQYF
13	once	TRBD1	TRBV12-3/TRBV12-4	TRBJ1-5	TGTGCCAGCAGAAGGACAGGGGGACATCCCCAGCATTTT	CASRRTGGHPQHF
14	.	.	TRBV6-1	TRBJ2-5	TGTGCCAGCAGTGAAGACAGTGGTGGGGCGACCCAGTACTTC	CASSEDSGGATQYF
12	.	.	TRBV12-3/TRBV12-4	TRBJ1-1	TGTGCCAGCACCACGGACAGAAATGAAGCTTTCTTT	CASTTDRNEAFF
14	.	.	TRBV18	TRBJ1-6	TGTGCCAGCTCACTACGGGACGGGGGTTCACCCCTCCACTTT	CASSLRDGGSPLHF
15	.	.	TRBV7-2	TRBJ2-7	TGTGCCAGCAGCACCCGACAGACCAGCTCCTACGAGCAGTACTTC	CASSTRQTSSYEQYF
13	.	.	TRBV18	TRBJ1-4	TGTGCCAGCTCACGGGAGAGTAGTGAAAAACTGTTTTTT	CASSRESSEKLFF
15	.	.	TRBV4-2	TRBJ2-2	TGTGCCAGCAGCCAAGGCTTACAGAACACCGGGGAGCTGTTTTTT	CASSQGLQNTGELFF
13	.	.	TRBV10-3	TRBJ1-3	TGTGCCTCTTCGTGGCTCTCTGGAAACACCATATATTTT	CASSWLSGNTIYF
15	.	TRBD1	TRBV7-8	TRBJ1-2	TGTGCCAGCAGCAAGGGACAGGGGGCGATCTATGGCTACACCTTC	CASSKGQGAIYGYTF
18	.	TRBD2	TRBV7-2	TRBJ2-5	TGTGCCAGCAGCCCACCCCCGGGGACTAGCGGTTTGATGGAGACCCAGTACTTC	CASSPPPGTSGLMETQYF
14	.	TRBD1	TRBV24-1	TRBJ1-1	TGTGCCACCAGTCCGGGACAGGGGGACACTGAAGCTTTCTTT	CATSPGQGDTEAFF
14	.	.	TRBV7-9	TRBJ1-1	TGTGCCAGCAGCTTAGACAGCTCGAACACTGAAGCTTTCTTT	CASSLDSSNTEAFF